This is a list of T cell receptor beta chains from one sample in a study of molecular identifiers for immune sequencing clone quantification. TCRdb processed the PCR reads anew with MiXCR; each CDR3 protein has one entry. This table holds about 510,000 distinct CDR3 sequences, roughly 23% found once. Input material: naive CD8+ T cells from blood, with Jurkat cell RNA spiked in. The receptors here all came from a human donor in good health. Some libraries in this study had Jurkat cell RNA spiked in. CDR3s include the opening cysteine and the closing phenylalanine or tryptophan. A D gene is named only where the DNA matches it firmly. Only part of the rows carry a size: once, few, many, or a class if the clone is expanded.

abundance: many; v_gene: TRBV3-1; j_gene: TRBJ1-2; d_gene: TRBD1; CDR3aa: CASSQVDRGTYGYTF; CDR3nt: TGTGCCAGCAGCCAAGTGGACAGGGGAACCTATGGCTACACCTTC
abundance: -; v_gene: TRBV3-1; j_gene: TRBJ1-4; d_gene: -; CDR3aa: CASGLSLLRRANEKLFF; CDR3nt: TGTGCCAGCGGCCTAAGTCTATTAAGGAGAGCGAATGAAAAACTGTTTTTT
abundance: many; v_gene: TRBV20-1; j_gene: TRBJ2-3; d_gene: -; CDR3aa: CSARRGRVTSTDTQYF; CDR3nt: TGCAGTGCTAGGCGGGGGCGTGTTACTAGCACAGATACGCAGTATTTT
abundance: -; v_gene: TRBV7-9; j_gene: TRBJ2-1; d_gene: TRBD1; CDR3aa: CASRYATGGSSYNEQFF; CDR3nt: TGTGCCAGCAGATACGCCACAGGGGGCAGCTCCTACAATGAGCAGTTCTTC
abundance: -; v_gene: TRBV19; j_gene: TRBJ2-5; d_gene: -; CDR3aa: CACSLSVYQETQYF; CDR3nt: TGTGCCTGTAGTCTATCGGTTTACCAAGAGACCCAGTACTTC
abundance: few; v_gene: TRBV7-2; j_gene: TRBJ2-2; d_gene: -; CDR3aa: CASSPTTGELFF; CDR3nt: TGTGCCAGCAGCCCCACTACCGGGGAGCTGTTTTTT
abundance: many; v_gene: TRBV4-1; j_gene: TRBJ1-5; d_gene: -; CDR3aa: CASSNKVGGSNQPQHF; CDR3nt: TGCGCCAGCAGCAACAAGGTAGGGGGTAGCAATCAGCCCCAGCATTTT
abundance: many; v_gene: TRBV25-1; j_gene: TRBJ2-7; d_gene: -; CDR3aa: CASSEGGFEQYF; CDR3nt: TGTGCCAGCAGTGAAGGGGGCTTCGAGCAGTACTTC
abundance: -; v_gene: TRBV30; j_gene: TRBJ1-1; d_gene: TRBD1; CDR3aa: CAWSTGGRGEAFF; CDR3nt: TGTGCCTGGAGTACAGGGGGAAGGGGTGAAGCTTTCTTT
abundance: many; v_gene: TRBV5-1; j_gene: TRBJ2-3; d_gene: -; CDR3aa: CASSQRTDTQYF; CDR3nt: TGCGCCAGCAGCCAGCGCACAGATACGCAGTATTTT
abundance: few; v_gene: TRBV12-5; j_gene: TRBJ2-1; d_gene: -; CDR3aa: CASGPGGSHSYHEQFF; CDR3nt: TGTGCTAGTGGCCCCGGTGGGAGCCACTCGTACCATGAGCAGTTCTTC
abundance: -; v_gene: TRBV2; j_gene: TRBJ1-1; d_gene: -; CDR3aa: CASREQGYGTEAFF; CDR3nt: TGTGCCAGCAGGGAACAGGGTTATGGCACTGAAGCTTTCTTT
abundance: many; v_gene: TRBV27; j_gene: TRBJ2-3; d_gene: -; CDR3aa: CASSSWGAGTDTQYF; CDR3nt: TGTGCCAGCAGTTCTTGGGGCGCAGGTACAGATACGCAGTATTTT
abundance: -; v_gene: TRBV2; j_gene: TRBJ2-1; d_gene: TRBD2; CDR3aa: CARRTSGRDYNEQFF; CDR3nt: TGTGCCAGGAGGACTAGCGGGAGGGATTACAATGAGCAGTTCTTC
abundance: few; v_gene: TRBV19; j_gene: TRBJ2-7; d_gene: -; CDR3aa: CASKGQNSYEQYF; CDR3nt: TGTGCCAGTAAAGGACAGAACTCCTACGAGCAGTACTTC
abundance: -; v_gene: TRBV7-9; j_gene: TRBJ2-7; d_gene: -; CDR3aa: CASSLRNIGEQYF; CDR3nt: TGTGCCAGCAGCTTAAGAAACATAGGCGAGCAGTACTTC
abundance: many; v_gene: TRBV5-6; j_gene: TRBJ2-3; d_gene: -; CDR3aa: CASSGAISTDTQYF; CDR3nt: TGTGCCAGCAGCGGCGCTATAAGCACAGATACGCAGTATTTT
abundance: few; v_gene: TRBV5-3; j_gene: TRBJ2-1; d_gene: TRBD2; CDR3aa: CASSSGWGEGGEQFF; CDR3nt: TGTGCCAGCAGCTCGGGGTGGGGGGAGGGAGGTGAGCAGTTCTTC
abundance: many; v_gene: TRBV6-2/TRBV6-3; j_gene: TRBJ2-7; d_gene: TRBD1; CDR3aa: CASSWTGTGLYEQYF; CDR3nt: TGTGCCAGCAGTTGGACCGGGACAGGGTTGTACGAGCAGTACTTC
abundance: -; v_gene: TRBV19; j_gene: TRBJ2-2; d_gene: TRBD1; CDR3aa: CASSIRPTGTGELFF; CDR3nt: TGTGCCAGTAGTATACGCCCGACAGGGACCGGGGAGCTGTTTTTT
abundance: many; v_gene: TRBV7-8; j_gene: TRBJ1-5; d_gene: -; CDR3aa: CASSLVVSGYSNQPQHF; CDR3nt: TGTGCCAGCAGCTTAGTTGTGTCTGGGTATAGCAATCAGCCCCAGCATTTT
abundance: many; v_gene: TRBV7-9; j_gene: TRBJ2-1; d_gene: TRBD1; CDR3aa: CASSRSPGQRINEQFF; CDR3nt: TGTGCCAGCAGCCGGAGCCCGGGACAGCGGATCAATGAGCAGTTCTTC
abundance: many; v_gene: TRBV7-9; j_gene: TRBJ2-3; d_gene: -; CDR3aa: CASSPVLGVHSTDTQYF; CDR3nt: TGTGCCAGCAGCCCCGTCCTGGGCGTCCATTCCACAGATACGCAGTATTTT
abundance: many; v_gene: TRBV3-1; j_gene: TRBJ2-3; d_gene: -; CDR3aa: CASSHGGPTQYF; CDR3nt: TGTGCCAGCAGCCACGGCGGGCCTACGCAGTATTTT
abundance: many; v_gene: TRBV19; j_gene: TRBJ1-1; d_gene: TRBD1; CDR3aa: CASSIGTDHTEAFF; CDR3nt: TGTGCCAGTAGTATCGGGACAGACCACACTGAAGCTTTCTTT